These T cell receptor beta chains were read from a single sample in a study of cytomegalovirus exposure and HLA in healthy donors. The assay was immunoSEQ multiplex PCR, and TCRdb's table has in-frame clones only and misses some. In the table there are about 220,000 clones, around nine tenths of which are singletons. The sequencing sample was made of PBMCs. These receptors were taken from a young woman in good health and CMV-seronegative. Each CDR3 is given with its conserved first and last residue. D genes are given only for firm matches. Not all rows give a size; the values are once, few, many and, for expanded clones, a class.

>17|TRBV6-4|NA|TRBD2|TRBJ2-7
TGTGCCAGCCCTGAAGGCCTTCGGCTAGCGGTAAAATACGAGCAGTACTTC
CASPEGLRLAVKYEQYF
>14|TRBV5-1|NA|NA|TRBJ1-4
TGCGCCAGCAGCTACGGGGGGGTAGCTGAAAAACTGTTTTTT
CASSYGGVAEKLFF
>13|TRBV29-1|NA|NA|TRBJ1-5
TGCAGCGTTGAAGATCACAACGATCAGCCCCAGCATTTT
CSVEDHNDQPQHF
>18|TRBV7-9|NA|TRBD1|TRBJ1-1
TGTGCCAGCAGCTTAGTGTTAGGACGCGGGACAGTGGATTGGCGAGCTTTCTTT
CASSLVLGRGTVDWRAFF
>17|TRBV7-2|NA|TRBD2|TRBJ2-4
TGTGCCAGCAGCCATAACTCGGGGGGAGGGACCAAAAACATTCAGTACTTC
CASSHNSGGGTKNIQYF
>15|TRBV7-9|few|TRBD1|TRBJ2-7
TGTGCCAGCAGCTTAGCGCAAAGGGGGCAGTCCGAGCAGTACTTC
CASSLAQRGQSEQYF
>15|TRBV27|NA|NA|TRBJ2-1
TGTGCCAGCAGTTTACGCGGGCTAGCACTGGGTGAGCAGTTCTTC
CASSLRGLALGEQFF
>16|TRBV28|NA|NA|TRBJ1-3
TGTGCCAGCAGTTTACTCCTCCCCGGGTCTGGAAACACCATATATTTT
CASSLLLPGSGNTIYF
>14|TRBV5-1|NA|NA|TRBJ2-7
TGCGCCAGCAGCTTGGATTTCGGGGGAGCCGAGCAGTACTTC
CASSLDFGGAEQYF
>14|TRBV28|few|NA|TRBJ1-5
TGTGCCAGCACGCGGGGGGGGCCAAATCAGCCCCAGCATTTT
CASTRGGPNQPQHF
>11|TRBV20-1|once|NA|TRBJ1-2
TGCAGTGCTAGAGAAGACAGGCCTGTGATCTTC
CSAREDRPVIF
>17|TRBV19|NA|NA|TRBJ2-1
TGTGCCAGTAGTATAGTCGGAGGGGCAGGAGGATACAATGAGCAGTTCTTC
CASSIVGGAGGYNEQFF
>14|TRBV9|NA|NA|TRBJ2-2
TGTGCCAGCAGCGTAGTCTACAACACCGGGGAGCTGTTTTTT
CASSVVYNTGELFF
>16|TRBV28|NA|TRBD2|TRBJ2-1
TGTGCCAGCAGTATGACTAGCGGGAGGGCCTACAATGAGCAGTTCTTC
CASSMTSGRAYNEQFF
>13|TRBV4-1|NA|NA|TRBJ1-2
TGCGCCAGCAGCCAAGTTTTGGCGGGTGGCTACACCTTC
CASSQVLAGGYTF
>15|TRBV9|NA|NA|TRBJ1-6
TGTGCCAGCACGGGGGGACAAGGCGTCAATTCACCCCTCCACTTT
CASTGGQGVNSPLHF
>14|TRBV28|once|NA|TRBJ2-3
TGTGCCAGCCAGCCCCAGGCTATCACAGATACGCAGTATTTT
CASQPQAITDTQYF
>18|TRBV4-2|NA|NA|TRBJ2-1
TGTGCCAGCAGCCAAGATGGGGTGCGGGCGTCATCCTACAATGAGCAGTTCTTC
CASSQDGVRASSYNEQFF
>13|TRBV5-1|few|NA|TRBJ1-2
TGCGCCAGCAGCTTGGAGTGGGCAGGTGGCTACACCTTC
CASSLEWAGGYTF
>15|TRBV6-4|NA|NA|TRBJ2-3
TGTGCCAGCAGTGAGGGTGCGGCTAGCACAGATACGCAGTATTTT
CASSEGAASTDTQYF
>15|TRBV25-1|NA|NA|TRBJ2-1
TGTGCCAGCAGTGACGGCCTTTTGGAGAACAATGAGCAGTTCTTC
CASSDGLLENNEQFF
>13|TRBV19|NA|NA|TRBJ1-1
TGTGCCAGTAGTACGCAGAAAAACACTGAAGCTTTCTTT
CASSTQKNTEAFF